Listed below are T cell receptor beta chains from one sample, sequenced in a study of cytomegalovirus exposure and HLA in healthy donors. Profiled with immunoSEQ multiplex PCR; TCRdb holds only in-frame clones, not every one. The sample lists about 110,000 clones; 70% were seen once. The sample taken for sequencing was PBMCs. The receptors here all came from a man aged 25-45 years in good health and CMV-seropositive. The CDR3 runs from the conserved cysteine through the conserved F or W. D genes are given only for firm matches. Rows give clone size only sometimes, using once, few, many, or a class for an expanded clone.

v_gene: TRBV10-1
d_gene: -
j_gene: TRBJ1-1
abundance: once
CDR3aa: CASSGFGTEAFF
CDR3nt: TGCGCCAGCAGCGGGTTTGGCACTGAAGCTTTCTTT

v_gene: TRBV28
d_gene: TRBD1
j_gene: TRBJ2-4
abundance: -
CDR3aa: CASSRQGPNIQYF
CDR3nt: TGTGCCAGCAGCAGACAGGGCCCCAACATTCAGTACTTC

v_gene: TRBV5-1
d_gene: TRBD2
j_gene: TRBJ2-5
abundance: once
CDR3aa: CASSLALAGAGMDF
CDR3nt: TGCGCCAGCAGCTTGGCCCTAGCGGGGGCCGGCATGGACTTC

v_gene: TRBV5-1
d_gene: -
j_gene: TRBJ1-4
abundance: -
CDR3aa: CASSLIGDREKLFF
CDR3nt: TGCGCCAGCAGCTTGATAGGGGATCGGGAAAAACTGTTTTTT

v_gene: TRBV5-4
d_gene: TRBD1
j_gene: TRBJ2-7
abundance: -
CDR3aa: CASSILYRGLRDEQYF
CDR3nt: TGTGCCAGCAGCATACTATACAGGGGGCTGAGAGACGAGCAGTACTTC

v_gene: TRBV6-6
d_gene: TRBD2
j_gene: TRBJ2-5
abundance: once
CDR3aa: CASRTGTSGVQETQYF
CDR3nt: TGTGCCAGCAGGACCGGGACTAGCGGTGTCCAAGAGACCCAGTACTTC

v_gene: TRBV27
d_gene: TRBD1
j_gene: TRBJ2-3
abundance: -
CDR3aa: CASSLGQGGDTQYF
CDR3nt: TGTGCCAGCAGTTTGGGACAGGGGGGAGATACGCAGTATTTT

v_gene: TRBV19
d_gene: TRBD1
j_gene: TRBJ1-2
abundance: -
CDR3aa: CASGDRENYGYTF
CDR3nt: TGTGCCAGTGGAGACAGGGAGAACTATGGCTACACCTTC

v_gene: TRBV5-1
d_gene: -
j_gene: TRBJ2-6
abundance: -
CDR3aa: CASRAGRRPYNSGANVLTF
CDR3nt: TGCGCCAGCAGAGCCGGTCGGAGACCTTATAACTCTGGGGCCAACGTCCTGACTTTC

v_gene: TRBV29-1
d_gene: TRBD1
j_gene: TRBJ2-5
abundance: once
CDR3aa: CSGAWDRWYQETQYF
CDR3nt: TGCAGCGGCGCCTGGGACAGGTGGTACCAAGAGACCCAGTACTTC

v_gene: TRBV11-3
d_gene: TRBD2
j_gene: TRBJ2-1
abundance: -
CDR3aa: CASSLGALAGAGDEQFF
CDR3nt: TGTGCCAGCAGCTTAGGGGCTTTAGCGGGGGCCGGGGATGAGCAGTTCTTC

v_gene: TRBV5-8
d_gene: TRBD1
j_gene: TRBJ1-3
abundance: -
CDR3aa: CASSLVRTGSSGNTIYF
CDR3nt: TGTGCCAGCAGCTTGGTCCGGACAGGGAGCTCTGGAAACACCATATATTTT

v_gene: TRBV7-9
d_gene: -
j_gene: TRBJ1-5
abundance: few
CDR3aa: CASSFRRGQPQHF
CDR3nt: TGTGCCAGCAGCTTTCGCAGGGGTCAGCCCCAGCATTTT

v_gene: TRBV5-4
d_gene: -
j_gene: TRBJ2-3
abundance: -
CDR3aa: CASSLDRQDTQYF
CDR3nt: TGTGCCAGCAGCTTGGACAGGCAGGATACGCAGTATTTT

v_gene: TRBV10-2
d_gene: TRBD1
j_gene: TRBJ1-2
abundance: -
CDR3aa: CASRNRDRGDYGYTF
CDR3nt: TGCGCCAGCAGAAACCGGGACAGGGGGGACTATGGCTACACCTTC

v_gene: TRBV4-1
d_gene: TRBD1
j_gene: TRBJ2-3
abundance: -
CDR3aa: CASSQGGGLASDTQYF
CDR3nt: TGCGCCAGCAGCCAAGGAGGGGGCCTAGCTTCAGATACGCAGTATTTT

v_gene: TRBV4-2
d_gene: TRBD2
j_gene: TRBJ2-1
abundance: few
CDR3aa: CASSRALRGDYNEQFF
CDR3nt: TGTGCCAGCAGCCGCGCGTTGCGGGGGGACTACAATGAGCAGTTCTTC

v_gene: TRBV13
d_gene: -
j_gene: TRBJ1-5
abundance: -
CDR3aa: CASSQGRAQPQHF
CDR3nt: TGTGCCAGCAGCCAGGGAAGGGCCCAGCCCCAGCATTTT

v_gene: TRBV9
d_gene: TRBD2
j_gene: TRBJ2-3
abundance: -
CDR3aa: CASSSGGDTDTQYF
CDR3nt: TGTGCCAGCAGCTCTGGGGGGGACACAGATACGCAGTATTTT

v_gene: TRBV5-6
d_gene: -
j_gene: TRBJ1-1
abundance: -
CDR3aa: CASSLLTISGGNTEAFF
CDR3nt: TGTGCCAGCAGCCTCCTAACGATTTCCGGGGGGAACACTGAAGCTTTCTTT

v_gene: TRBV5-8
d_gene: -
j_gene: TRBJ2-6
abundance: once
CDR3aa: CASSPRGSSGRGANVLTF
CDR3nt: TGTGCCAGCAGCCCCCGAGGATCGAGCGGCAGAGGGGCCAACGTCCTGACTTTC

v_gene: TRBV4-3
d_gene: TRBD1
j_gene: TRBJ1-5
abundance: -
CDR3aa: CASSQDPQGGSNQPQHF
CDR3nt: TGCGCCAGCAGCCAAGACCCACAGGGGGGGAGCAATCAGCCCCAGCATTTT

v_gene: TRBV7-2
d_gene: TRBD1
j_gene: TRBJ1-1
abundance: -
CDR3aa: CASSLARDRDRVRAFGAEAFF
CDR3nt: TGTGCCAGCAGCTTAGCCCGCGACCGGGACAGGGTTCGGGCCTTTGGGGCTGAAGCTTTCTTT

v_gene: TRBV5-4
d_gene: -
j_gene: TRBJ2-2
abundance: -
CDR3aa: CASSLQTKAGELFF
CDR3nt: TGTGCCAGCAGCTTGCAAACTAAAGCCGGGGAGCTGTTTTTT

v_gene: TRBV7-8
d_gene: TRBD2
j_gene: TRBJ2-5
abundance: -
CDR3aa: CASSGLAGGGETQYF
CDR3nt: TGTGCCAGCAGCGGCCTAGCGGGAGGAGGAGAGACCCAGTACTTC

v_gene: TRBV4-3
d_gene: TRBD2
j_gene: TRBJ2-1
abundance: -
CDR3aa: CASSQDRGRASDEQFF
CDR3nt: TGCGCCAGCAGCCAAGACCGGGGGAGGGCCTCAGATGAGCAGTTCTTC

v_gene: TRBV5-1
d_gene: TRBD1
j_gene: TRBJ2-2
abundance: -
CDR3aa: CASSSRGLGELFF
CDR3nt: TGCGCCAGCAGCTCCAGGGGGCTCGGGGAGCTGTTTTTT

v_gene: TRBV13
d_gene: -
j_gene: TRBJ2-5
abundance: -
CDR3aa: CASSSKETQYF
CDR3nt: TGTGCCAGCAGCTCAAAAGAGACCCAGTACTTC

v_gene: TRBV19
d_gene: TRBD1
j_gene: TRBJ2-5
abundance: -
CDR3aa: CASSLTDREETQYF
CDR3nt: TGTGCCAGTAGTCTGACCGACAGGGAAGAGACCCAGTACTTC

v_gene: TRBV2
d_gene: TRBD1
j_gene: TRBJ1-3
abundance: -
CDR3aa: CASVGQLFSGNTIYF
CDR3nt: TGTGCCAGCGTGGGACAGCTCTTCTCTGGAAACACCATATATTTT

v_gene: TRBV30
d_gene: -
j_gene: TRBJ1-6
abundance: -
CDR3aa: CAWSVRPIEYNSPLHF
CDR3nt: TGTGCCTGGAGTGTACGCCCGATCGAGTACAATTCACCCCTCCACTTT

v_gene: TRBV5-1
d_gene: -
j_gene: TRBJ1-1
abundance: -
CDR3aa: CASSLDSTEAFF
CDR3nt: TGCGCCAGCAGCTTGGACAGTACTGAAGCTTTCTTT

v_gene: TRBV27
d_gene: TRBD1
j_gene: TRBJ2-6
abundance: few
CDR3aa: CASRRDRASSGANVLTF
CDR3nt: TGTGCCAGCAGGCGGGACAGGGCTAGCTCTGGGGCCAACGTCCTGACTTTC

v_gene: TRBV10-3
d_gene: TRBD1
j_gene: TRBJ1-2
abundance: few
CDR3aa: CAISAGQVYGYTF
CDR3nt: TGTGCCATCAGTGCGGGACAGGTTTATGGCTACACCTTC

v_gene: TRBV19
d_gene: TRBD1
j_gene: TRBJ1-2
abundance: -
CDR3aa: CASTRTGLGYGYTF
CDR3nt: TGTGCCAGTACCCGGACAGGGCTGGGCTATGGCTACACCTTC

v_gene: TRBV6-1
d_gene: TRBD1
j_gene: TRBJ2-3
abundance: -
CDR3aa: CASGTGRLRTDTQYF
CDR3nt: TGTGCCAGCGGGACAGGCCGTCTGCGCACAGATACGCAGTATTTT

v_gene: TRBV30
d_gene: -
j_gene: TRBJ1-3
abundance: -
CDR3aa: CAGTRLGTPSSSGNTIYF
CDR3nt: TGTGCCGGGACACGCCTCGGGACACCTTCCAGCTCTGGAAACACCATATATTTT

v_gene: TRBV11-3
d_gene: -
j_gene: TRBJ2-7
abundance: -
CDR3aa: CASSLGEGYEQYF
CDR3nt: TGTGCCAGCAGCTTGGGAGAAGGCTACGAGCAGTACTTC

v_gene: TRBV11-2
d_gene: -
j_gene: TRBJ2-2
abundance: -
CDR3aa: CASSVTGGNTGELFF
CDR3nt: TGTGCCAGCAGCGTGACAGGAGGGAACACCGGGGAGCTGTTTTTT

v_gene: TRBV5-1
d_gene: -
j_gene: TRBJ1-2
abundance: -
CDR3aa: CASSLASWEGDNYGYTF
CDR3nt: TGCGCCAGCAGCTTGGCCTCTTGGGAGGGAGACAACTATGGCTACACCTTC

v_gene: TRBV11-3
d_gene: -
j_gene: TRBJ2-5
abundance: few
CDR3aa: CASSFLGYQETQYF
CDR3nt: TGTGCCAGCAGCTTCCTAGGATACCAAGAGACCCAGTACTTC

v_gene: TRBV7-9
d_gene: -
j_gene: TRBJ1-2
abundance: -
CDR3aa: CASSAGTSDGYTF
CDR3nt: TGTGCCAGCAGCGCCGGGACTTCAGATGGCTACACCTTC

v_gene: TRBV7-3
d_gene: -
j_gene: TRBJ2-6
abundance: -
CDR3aa: CASSLEGTSGANVLTF
CDR3nt: TGTGCCAGCAGCTTAGAAGGGACTTCTGGGGCCAACGTCCTGACTTTC

v_gene: TRBV28
d_gene: TRBD2
j_gene: TRBJ2-6
abundance: -
CDR3aa: CASTSPSGMSGANVLTF
CDR3nt: TGTGCCAGCACCTCCCCTAGCGGGATGTCTGGGGCCAACGTCCTGACTTTC

v_gene: TRBV5-1
d_gene: TRBD2
j_gene: TRBJ2-3
abundance: -
CDR3aa: CASSPLRGGTDTQYF
CDR3nt: TGCGCCAGCAGCCCCCTCCGGGGGGGTACAGATACGCAGTATTTT

v_gene: TRBV4-3
d_gene: TRBD2
j_gene: TRBJ2-1
abundance: -
CDR3aa: CASSQEAGGGYNEQFF
CDR3nt: TGCGCCAGCAGCCAAGAAGCGGGAGGAGGCTACAATGAGCAGTTCTTC

v_gene: TRBV2
d_gene: TRBD1
j_gene: TRBJ1-6
abundance: -
CDR3aa: CASSGGQGDNSPLHF
CDR3nt: TGTGCCAGCAGTGGAGGACAGGGAGATAATTCACCCCTCCACTTT

v_gene: TRBV7-8
d_gene: -
j_gene: TRBJ2-1
abundance: -
CDR3aa: CASSLDRGSYNEQFF
CDR3nt: TGTGCCAGCAGCTTAGATAGGGGGTCGTACAATGAGCAGTTCTTC

v_gene: TRBV7-3
d_gene: -
j_gene: TRBJ1-2
abundance: few
CDR3aa: CASSLGGHTPNYGYTF
CDR3nt: TGTGCCAGCAGCTTAGGCGGACACACACCTAACTATGGCTACACCTTC

v_gene: TRBV28
d_gene: TRBD1
j_gene: TRBJ1-2
abundance: -
CDR3aa: CASSSGQGNYGYTF
CDR3nt: TGTGCCAGCAGTTCGGGACAGGGAAACTATGGCTACACCTTC